The 31 T cell receptor beta chains given below trace back to one sample, sequenced in a study of shared clonotypes between healthy human individuals. Profiling relied on immunoSEQ multiplex PCR, and the TCRdb table lists in-frame clones only, not all of them. Of roughly 2.2 million clones listed, 85% to 95% were seen once; the top ten hold about 0.39%. Sequencing input: naive CD4+ T cells from PBMCs. The subset: CD45RA+ positively selected. The receptors here all came from a man younger than 35 in good health. Some clones in this sample may be carry-over from other donors' samples.

In nucleotides, the CDR3 is TGTGCCAGCAGCTTATACGTCGGTGTAGATACGCAGTATTTT. As protein: CASSLYVGVDTQYF. The rearrangement links TRBV7-2 to TRBJ2-3; D not certain. The germline CDR1 and CDR2 sequences are SGHTA and FQGNSA. The V and J ends lost 2 bases and 5 bases respectively, with 11 bases between them. CDR3 length: 14 amino acids.

The V and J genes are TRBV28 and TRBJ2-3; D is unclear. Germline values: CDR1 MDHEN, CDR2 SYDVKM. V gave up 6 bases and J gave up 11 bases, with 18 bases separating them. The CDR3 runs 13 residues. The CDR3 sequence is CASSASSSGEQYF. The CDR3 DNA reads as TGTGCCAGCAGCGCCTCTAGTTCTGGGGAGCAGTATTTT. The full variable domain, completed using reference TRBV28 and TRBJ2-3, is DVKVTQSSRYLVKRTGEKVFLECVQDMDHENMFWYRQDPGLGLRLIYFSYDVKMKEKGDIPEGYSVSREKKERFSLILESASTNQTSMYLCASSASSSGEQYFGPGTRLTVL.

The rearrangement uses TRBV10-1 and TRBJ2-2; no clear D. V was clipped by 7 bases and J by 4 bases, with 7 bases between them. This CDR3 has 12 residues. The germline CDR1 and CDR2 sequences are WNHNN and SYGVQD (reference sequence). The DNA of the CDR3 is TGCGCCAGCATCTTTGGCACCGGGGAGCTGTTTTTT. This gives the protein CASIFGTGELFF.

The V call is TRBV10-3, the J call TRBJ1-2; TRBD1 matches 9 bases. The J segment lost 4 bases and the V segment lost 10 bases, leaving 10 bases of the junction unmatched. CDR1 ENHRY and CDR2 SYGVKD come from the germline V gene. The CDR3 extends over 14 amino acids. The CDR3 protein is CATATGGGGYGYTF. The CDR3 DNA reads as TGTGCCACGGCAACAGGGGGCGGTGGCTATGGCTACACCTTC.

The chain combines TRBV28 with TRBJ2-1; maybe TRBD2 (6 bases). V was shortened by 7 bases and J by 8 bases, with 15 bases between the two germline ends. Germline assignment: CDR1 MDHEN and CDR2 SYDVKM. CDR3 length: 13 residues. CDR3 in DNA: TGTGCCAGCATTAGAGGCGGGAACGATGAGCAGTTCTTC. It is translated as CASIRGGNDEQFF.

With respect to this clone: Different DNA sequences within this sample yield the same CDR3. The chain is built from TRBV28 and TRBJ1-3; D is unresolved. V was pared by 1 base and J by 0 bases, with 1 base between. The CDR3 covers 13 residues. Per the germline V gene, CDR1 is MDHEN and CDR2 is SYDVKM. The CDR3 sequence is CASSLFSGNTIYF. In DNA form, the CDR3 reads TGTGCCAGCAGTTTATTCTCTGGAAACACCATATATTTT.

The rearrangement links TRBV5-1 to TRBJ1-1, with 7 bases lining up with TRBD1. CDR1 is SGHRS, CDR2 YFSETQ, per germline. V shed 4 bases, J shed 2 bases, and the junction held 5 bases outside the gene matches. There are 14 residues in the CDR3. The DNA for the CDR3 is TGCGCCAGCAGCCACCGGGACAGTAACACTGAAGCTTTCTTT. Its protein is CASSHRDSNTEAFF.

To note about this clone: The junction departs from the called germline gene at one end, perhaps through a read error. The chain combines TRBV28 with TRBJ1-1; TRBD1 is a possible D gene (5 bases). Germline CDR1 and CDR2: MDHEN and SYDVKM. The CDR3 is made up of 12 amino acids. The CDR3 spells CAGRAVGTEAFF. Written as DNA, the CDR3 is TGTGCCGGCAGGGCCGTAGGTACTGAAGCTTTCTTT.

J is TRBJ2-5 and V is TRBV28; 9 nucleotides line up with TRBD2. Germline V gene sequence: CDR1 MDHEN, CDR2 SYDVKM. J lost 5 bases, V lost 8 bases, and 9 bases had no gene match. This CDR3 comprises 14 residues. The CDR3 sequence is CASGAGGPIETQYF. Here the CDR3 DNA reads TGTGCCAGCGGGGCGGGAGGGCCAATTGAGACCCAGTACTTC.

This chain's CDR3 is CASSLTGVGANVLTF. The CDR3 nucleotides are TGTGCCAGCAGTCTCACAGGGGTTGGGGCCAACGTCCTGACTTTC. The rearrangement joins TRBV28 to TRBJ2-6, with TRBD1 matching 7 bases. CDR3 length equals 15 residues. Per germline, CDR1 MDHEN and CDR2 SYDVKM. Trimming cost V 5 bases and J 3 bases; bases outside gene matches: 4.

The J gene is TRBJ1-2, the V gene TRBV10-3; possible D gene TRBD1, 6 bases. Germline CDR1 reads ENHRY; CDR2 reads SYGVKD. CDR3 size: 12 residues. V was pared by 6 bases and J by 5 bases, with 10 bases between. This CDR3 reads CAIRGTSYGYTF. The DNA of the CDR3 is TGTGCCATCAGAGGGACATCGTATGGCTACACCTTC.

V gene TRBV9 combines with J gene TRBJ2-1; D is perhaps TRBD2 (5 bases). CDR1 is SGDLS and CDR2 is YYNGEE in the germline V gene. This CDR3 is built from 15 residues. V lost 3 bases to trimming and J lost 2 bases, with 12 bases between them. Written as DNA, the CDR3 is TGTGCCAGCAGCGCAGGACTGGTAGCCTACAATGAGCAGTTCTTC. Protein product: CASSAGLVAYNEQFF.

Comments on this clone: The same CDR3 also results from other DNA sequences found in this sample. V is TRBV5-1 and J is TRBJ2-1; 7 nucleotides align to TRBD2. Germline CDR1 and CDR2: SGHRS and YFSETQ. J lost 7 bases, V lost 0 bases, and 4 bases had no gene match. The CDR3 extends over 14 amino acids. The CDR3 nucleotides are TGCGCCAGCAGCTTGGGGCTAGCGGATAATGAGCAGTTCTTC. This sequence encodes CASSLGLADNEQFF.

The chain's CDR3 is CASSLGTQGEDGYTF. Written as DNA, the CDR3 is TGTGCCAGCAGTTTGGGTACTCAGGGGGAGGATGGCTACACCTTC. This chain links TRBV27 with TRBJ1-2, with 7 bases matching TRBD1. The CDR3 is 15 residues long. Trimming took 3 bases from V and 6 from J; bases not matched to a gene: 10. Germline V gene data show CDR1 as MNHEY and CDR2 as SMNVEV (reference sequence).

The CDR3 loop reads CASSFTGNTDTQYF. CDR3 DNA: TGTGCCAGCAGCTTTACCGGGAACACAGATACGCAGTATTTT. The chain has TRBV11-3 and TRBJ2-3, with a possible D match to TRBD2 (5 bases). The CDR3 extends over 14 amino acids. Germline CDR1 reads SGHNT; CDR2 reads YENEEA. V lost 3 bases and J 2 bases, leaving 9 bases between the germline ends.

In DNA form, the CDR3 reads TGTGCCAGCAGAAGACAGGGGGTCTACGAGCAGTACTTC. Its translation is CASRRQGVYEQYF. The V call is TRBV6-5, the J call TRBJ2-7; TRBD1 matches at 9 bases. The CDR3 totals 13 residues. The germline CDR1 and CDR2 sequences are MNHEY and SVGAGI. V lost 6 bases, J lost 3 bases, and 3 bases stayed unmatched.

This clone came up a few times. Different DNA sequences within this sample yield the same CDR3. The CDR3 here is CASTRQGVRYEQYF. DNA of the CDR3: TGTGCCAGCACTAGACAGGGCGTTCGCTACGAGCAGTACTTC. V and J are TRBV2 and TRBJ2-7; 7 bases align to TRBD1. With 7 bases clipped from V and 3 bases from J, the junction kept 9 bases outside the gene matches. The CDR3 covers 14 residues. CDR1 and CDR2 from the germline V gene are SNHLY and FYNNEI. The full variable domain, its missing parts supplied by reference TRBV2 and TRBJ2-7, is EPEVTQTPSHQVTQMGQEVILRCVPISNHLYFYWYRQILGQKVEFLVSFYNNEISEKSEIFDDQFSVERPDGSNFTLKIRSTKLEDSAMYFCASTRQGVRYEQYFGPGTRLTVT.

This sequence joins TRBV28 and TRBJ2-7, with 11 bases aligning to TRBD1. This CDR3 comprises 14 residues. The V and J ends lost 7 bases and 1 base, in that order; junction bases with no gene match: 3. The germline V gene encodes CDR1 MDHEN and CDR2 SYDVKM. CDR3 region: CASKGQGGSYEQYF. The CDR3 DNA is TGTGCCAGCAAGGGACAGGGGGGGTCCTACGAGCAGTACTTC.

The J gene is TRBJ1-3, the V gene TRBV25-1, with TRBD1 as a possible D gene (6 bases). The CDR3 length is 17 residues. Germline-derived CDR1 and CDR2 are MGHDK and SYGVNS. Trimming took off 1 base at V and 0 bases at J, with 13 bases between the two ends. CDR3 sequence reads: CASSELGKGDSGNTIYF. CDR3 nucleotide sequence: TGTGCCAGCAGTGAATTGGGGAAGGGGGACTCTGGAAACACCATATATTTT.

This chain uses TRBV2 with TRBJ2-1; no firm D call. Germline loops: CDR1 SNHLY, CDR2 FYNNEI. V gave up 11 bases and J gave up 4 bases, with 9 bases separating them. The CDR3 consists of 11 residues. The chain's CDR3 is CADGRYNEQFF. The CDR3 DNA is TGTGCCGACGGGCGGTACAATGAGCAGTTCTTC.

Details on this clone: The conserved phenylalanine or tryptophan is not found at the CDR3 terminus, so this likely reflects a read error. The DNA is omitted, as the CDR3 cannot be located on it reliably, and the CDR3 follows TCRdb's listing. The chain recombines TRBV7-5 with TRBJ2-3. TRBV7-5 is termed a pseudogene. The CDR3 extends over 11 residues, inclusive of both ends. The chain's CDR3 is CARSLSSRGSR.

The chain couples TRBV9 to TRBJ2-5, with D perhaps TRBD2 (5 bases). Per germline, CDR1 SGDLS and CDR2 YYNGEE. With 3 bases removed from V and 5 bases from J, the gap between germline ends came to 17 bases. The CDR3 length is 15 residues. The CDR3 nucleotides read TGTGCCAGCAGCGATAGCGCCATCCCCGGGGAGACCCAGTACTTC. Its protein is CASSDSAIPGETQYF.

The rearrangement uses TRBV4-1 and TRBJ1-4, with D possibly matching TRBD1 (5 bases). V was shortened by 8 bases and J by 5 bases, with 15 bases between the two germline ends. The CDR3 loop spans 14 amino acids. CDR1 and CDR2 from the germline V gene are MGHRA and YSYEKL. In DNA, the CDR3 is TGCGCCAGCTCACGGGGGGGGTTGAATGAAAAACTGTTTTTT. It is translated as CASSRGGLNEKLFF.

V and J are TRBV19 and TRBJ2-7; 7 bases match TRBD1. Germline assignment: CDR1 LNHDA and CDR2 SQIVND (reference sequence). After removal of 6 bases from V and 3 bases from J, the junction contained 11 bases not matched to a gene. This CDR3 region has 15 residues. CDR3 sequence: CASSRSGTASYEQYF. CDR3 nucleotide sequence: TGTGCCAGTAGCCGGTCCGGGACAGCGAGCTACGAGCAGTACTTC.

The rearrangement uses TRBV11-1 and TRBJ2-2; D possibly corresponds to TRBD1 (6 bases). The germline V gene has CDR1 SGHAT and CDR2 FQDESV (reference sequence). This CDR3 region has 14 residues. The ends were cut back, 7 bases at V and 5 bases at J, with 14 bases in the middle. The chain's CDR3 is CASIFQRGTGELFF. In nucleotides, the CDR3 is TGTGCCAGCATTTTTCAAAGGGGGACCGGGGAGCTGTTTTTT.

The chain employs TRBV7-3 and TRBJ2-3; 10 nucleotides align to TRBD2. The trim removed 3 bases at V and 11 bases at J, leaving 8 bases unmatched. This CDR3 spans 14 amino acids. CDR1 and CDR2 (germline): SGHTA, FQGTGA. As DNA, the CDR3 is TGTGCCAGCAGCTTCACTAGCGGGAACGCTCAGCAGTATTTT. Its protein is CASSFTSGNAQQYF.

This chain joins TRBV2 and TRBJ2-7, with D perhaps TRBD1 or TRBD2 (6 bases each). The V end was cut by 5 bases, the J end by 8 bases, with 25 bases between. The CDR3 contains 16 residues. Germline V gene sequence: CDR1 SNHLY, CDR2 FYNNEI. CDR3 nucleotide sequence: TGTGCCAGCAGTTACATGGGCGGGACACACGTCCCTAAGCAGTACTTC. Translation: CASSYMGGTHVPKQYF.

The J gene is TRBJ1-1, the V gene TRBV28; D may be TRBD1 (6 bases). The CDR3 is 14 amino acids. From germline, CDR1 is MDHEN and CDR2 SYDVKM. Trimming took off 8 bases at V and 0 bases at J, with 13 bases between the two ends. In DNA form, the CDR3 reads TGTGCCAGCGTGCCGGGGACAATGAACACTGAAGCTTTCTTT. It is translated as CASVPGTMNTEAFF.

As to this clone: Within the sample, other DNA sequences also encode this same CDR3. CDR3 region: CASSLGGTTYEQYF. CDR3 DNA: TGCGCCAGCAGCTTGGGGGGAACCACCTACGAGCAGTACTTC. This sequence joins TRBV5-1 and TRBJ2-7; D is unresolved. The CDR3 is 14 residues long. Germline loops: CDR1 SGHRS, CDR2 YFSETQ. V shed 0 bases and J shed 2 bases, with 9 bases lying between them.

The chain has TRBV7-3 and TRBJ2-6; 9 bases fit TRBD2. Per the germline V gene, CDR1 is SGHTA and CDR2 is FQGTGA. V lost 5 bases to trimming and J lost 0 bases; unmatched junction nucleotides: 11. The CDR3 runs to 19 residues. In DNA, the CDR3 is TGTGCCAGCAGCGTCTTACCTAGCGGGGCAAGCTCTGGGGCCAACGTCCTGACTTTC. Translated: CASSVLPSGASSGANVLTF.

The chain combines TRBV29-1 with TRBJ2-7; D is uncertain. Trimming pared 6 bases from V and 2 bases from J, leaving 11 bases between. This CDR3 is built from 12 residues. Germline V gene sequence: CDR1 SQVTM, CDR2 ANQGSEA. CDR3 sequence: CSVYDRAYEQYF. The CDR3 coding sequence is TGCAGCGTCTATGACCGGGCCTACGAGCAGTACTTC.